These 28 T cell receptor beta chains share one sample of origin, sequenced in a study of OX40 agonist ivuxolimab in advanced cancers. Produced via immunoSEQ multiplex PCR; TCRdb's table is partial and in-frame only. The sample holds about 46,000 clones, around 84% seen once. Sequencing was performed on CD4+ or CD8+ T cells sorted from blood, taken in a trial of the OX40 agonist ivuxolimab. Receptor source: an adult with an advanced solid tumor such as melanoma, head and neck, liver or kidney cancer.

A word on this clone: In the same sample, other DNA sequences code for this CDR3. The chain uses TRBV28 and TRBJ1-2; D is perhaps TRBD1 (5 bases). V lost 2 bases, J lost 1 base, and 8 bases lay in between. This CDR3 comprises 14 residues. The germline CDR1 and CDR2 sequences are MDHEN and SYDVKM. CDR3 nucleotide sequence: TGTGCCAGCAGTTTAGGGCAGGGTAACTATGGCTACACCTTC. As protein: CASSLGQGNYGYTF.

The chain couples TRBV27 to TRBJ1-1; D gene unclear. V lost 0 bases, J lost 4 bases, and 9 bases lay in between. This CDR3 region has 14 residues. CDR1 and CDR2 from the germline V gene are MNHEY and SMNVEV (reference sequence). CDR3 nucleotide sequence: TGTGCCAGCAGTTTATCCGGCAGCATCACTGAAGCTTTCTTT. Residues: CASSLSGSITEAFF.

V is TRBV28 and J is TRBJ2-5; the D gene could be TRBD1 or TRBD2 (6 bases each). CDR1 is MDHEN, CDR2 SYDVKM, per germline. Between the trimmed V and J ends, which lost 8 bases and 2 bases, there was a span of 18 bases. This CDR3 spans 15 amino acids. The CDR3 protein is CASSIGGPPQETQYF. CDR3 nucleotides: TGTGCCAGCTCCATAGGGGGGCCCCCACAAGAGACCCAGTACTTC.

The rearrangement uses TRBV7-8 and TRBJ2-5; 7 nucleotides match TRBD2. In germline, CDR1 is SGHVS, CDR2 FQNEAQ. The CDR3 is 19 amino acids. J was trimmed by 0 bases and V by 5 bases; bases with no gene match: 18. DNA for the CDR3: TGTGCCAGCAGCACTCCCCCCCGGCTAGCGGAATCCCACCAAGAGACCCAGTACTTC. This gives the protein CASSTPPRLAESHQETQYF.

Here the CDR3 DNA reads TGTGCCAGCAGCTCTTCCGGGACCTACAATGAGCAGTTCTTC. Amino acid sequence: CASSSSGTYNEQFF. The chain links TRBV5-6 to TRBJ2-1; possibly TRBD2 for D (5 bases). CDR1 SGHDT and CDR2 YYEEEE come from the germline V gene. This CDR3 contains 14 residues. The germline V and J ends were trimmed by 3 bases and 2 bases, with 9 bases remaining between them.

The V gene is TRBV7-9, the J gene TRBJ1-2; D not resolved. This CDR3 spans 15 amino acids. CDR1 and CDR2 (germline): SEHNR, FQNEAQ (reference sequence). Trimming removed 5 bases at V and 3 bases at J, with 16 bases between. The CDR3 loop reads CASSDGGGGDYGYTF. CDR3 DNA sequence: TGTGCCAGCAGCGATGGCGGCGGAGGAGACTATGGCTACACCTTC.

V usage is TRBV28 and J usage is TRBJ1-2, with TRBD1 as a possible D gene (6 bases). The CDR3 is made up of 14 amino acids. CDR1 and CDR2 from the germline V gene are MDHEN and SYDVKM. Trimming took 8 bases from V and 4 from J, leaving 17 bases between them. CDR3 protein: CASGTSSSGYGYTF. The CDR3 bases are TGTGCCAGCGGGACATCCTCCTCGGGCTATGGCTACACCTTC.

The J gene is TRBJ2-1, the V gene TRBV27; 13 positions match TRBD2. CDR1 and CDR2 (germline): MNHEY, SMNVEV (reference sequence). V lost 6 bases to trimming and J lost 10 bases; unmatched junction nucleotides: 9. The length of the CDR3 is 15 residues. The chain's CDR3 is CASSLRTSGSQEQFF. CDR3 coding DNA: TGTGCCAGCAGCTTACGGACTAGCGGGAGTCAAGAGCAGTTCTTC.

In this sample, this clone turned up once. The chain joins TRBV19 to TRBJ2-7; 12 bases fit TRBD2. Germline CDR1 and CDR2: LNHDA and SQIVND (reference sequence). The V and J ends lost 5 bases and 2 bases, in that order; junction bases with no gene match: 4. The CDR3 is 15 residues long. DNA of the CDR3: TGTGCCAGTAGTGCATGGACTAGCGGGGCCTACGAGCAGTACTTC. Residues: CASSAWTSGAYEQYF.

This rearrangement joins TRBV7-6 to TRBJ2-2; a weak D match, TRBD2 (5 bases). Germline values: CDR1 SGHVS, CDR2 FNYEAQ. The CDR3 contains 11 residues. The V end was cut by 11 bases, the J end by 4 bases, with 8 bases between. CDR3 protein: CALRGTGELFF. The CDR3 DNA follows: TGTGCCTTACGGGGCACCGGGGAGCTGTTTTTT.

This chain links TRBV19 with TRBJ2-5; 9 bases are shared with TRBD1. The CDR3 consists of 14 residues. Looked up from germline, CDR1 is LNHDA and CDR2 is SQIVND (reference sequence). The trim removed 5 bases at V and 3 bases at J, leaving 4 bases unmatched. Here the CDR3 reads CASSSRQGEETQYF. The CDR3 region has the DNA TGTGCCAGTAGTTCACGACAGGGGGAAGAGACCCAGTACTTC.

The J gene is TRBJ1-1, the V gene TRBV11-1, with TRBD1 as a possible D gene (5 bases). CDR1 is SGHAT and CDR2 is FQDESV in the germline V gene (reference sequence). Trimming took 3 bases from V and 10 from J, leaving 12 bases between them. The CDR3 has 12 amino acids. CDR3 region: CASSFGGRRAFF. The CDR3 DNA reads TGTGCCAGCAGCTTCGGGGGGAGGAGAGCTTTCTTT.

The chain combines TRBV18 with TRBJ2-3; 12 bases map to TRBD1. Germline V gene lookup returns CDR1 KGHSH and CDR2 LQKENI. V dropped 0 bases and J dropped 4; count of bases not matched to a gene: 5. The CDR3 length is 17 residues. In DNA form, the CDR3 reads TGTGCCAGCTCACCACCGATCGGGACAGGGGGCCCAGATACGCAGTATTTT. It yields the protein CASSPPIGTGGPDTQYF.

The chain carries TRBV5-4 and TRBJ2-1, with D possibly matching TRBD1 (6 bases). The germline CDR1 and CDR2 sequences are SGHNT and YYREEE (reference sequence). V dropped 4 bases and J dropped 9 bases, with 11 bases sitting between them. The CDR3 is made up of 12 amino acids. DNA of the CDR3: TGTGCCAGCAGCCAGGACAGCCGTGAGCAGTTCTTC. Residues: CASSQDSREQFF.

With respect to this clone: A junction end diverges from the germline sequence, so it may reflect a read error. CDR3 sequence: CASTLGSGNTIYF. The CDR3 nucleotides read TGTGCCAGCACCTTGGGCTCTGGAAACACCATATATTTT. The rearrangement links TRBV5-6 to TRBJ1-3; D not resolved. The CDR3 totals 13 residues. Germline CDR1 and CDR2: SGHDT and YYEEEE.

This clone was seen a single time. The rearrangement joins TRBV9 to TRBJ1-1; D unresolved. CDR1 and CDR2 from the germline V gene are SGDLS and YYNGEE. The V end lost 0 bases, the J end lost 4 bases, and 10 bases lay between the germline ends. CDR3 length equals 14 residues. The CDR3 DNA follows: TGTGCCAGCAGCGTAGTCGGTACAACCACTGAAGCTTTCTTT. Its protein is CASSVVGTTTEAFF. Filled out from reference TRBV9 and TRBJ1-1, the complete variable domain reads DSGVTQTPKHLITATGQRVTLRCSPRSGDLSVYWYQQSLDQGLQFLIQYYNGEERAKGNILERFSAQQFPDLHSELNLSSLELGDSALYFCASSVVGTTTEAFFGQGTRLTVV.

This chain uses TRBV5-1 with TRBJ2-5, with no clear D. From germline, CDR1 is SGHRS and CDR2 YFSETQ. CDR3 length: 14 amino acids. Deletions cut 0 bases from V and 2 bases from J, with 8 bases between. CDR3 coding DNA: TGCGCCAGCAGCTTGGAGTCATTTCAAGAGACCCAGTACTTC. Protein product: CASSLESFQETQYF.

The rearrangement joins TRBV7-8 to TRBJ1-5, with 9 bases identical to TRBD1. Germline CDR1 and CDR2: SGHVS and FQNEAQ. The junction had 7 bases not matched to a gene; V was cut back by 3 bases and J by 7 bases. The CDR3 has 15 residues. CDR3 region: CASSFRDRESQPQHF. In nucleotides, the CDR3 is TGTGCCAGCAGCTTTAGGGACAGGGAAAGCCAGCCCCAGCATTTT.

V usage is TRBV2 and J usage is TRBJ1-1; 7 bases fit TRBD1. This CDR3 is built from 13 residues. The J segment lost 5 bases and the V segment lost 5 bases, leaving 5 bases of the junction unmatched. Germline V gene sequence: CDR1 SNHLY, CDR2 FYNNEI. For the CDR3, the DNA is TGTGCCAGCAGTCCGGGACAGACGACTGAAGCTTTCTTT. Translated, it gives CASSPGQTTEAFF.

The J gene is TRBJ1-1, the V gene TRBV19, with TRBD1 matching 8 bases. In germline, CDR1 is LNHDA, CDR2 SQIVND (reference sequence). CDR3 length equals 11 residues. This CDR3 is CAITGGTEAFF. In DNA form, the CDR3 reads TGTGCGATTACAGGGGGAACTGAAGCTTTCTTT. Full variable domain (rest looked up from reference TRBV19 and TRBJ1-1): DGGITQSPKYLFRKEGQNVTLSCEQNLNHDAMYWYRQDPGQGLRLIYYSQIVNDFQKGDIAEGYSVSREKKESFPLTVTSAQKNPTAFYLCAITGGTEAFFGQGTRLTVV.

This clone has only one observation. The genes are TRBV28 and TRBJ2-1; D is tentatively TRBD1 or TRBD2 (5 bases each). This CDR3 has 16 residues. CDR1 MDHEN and CDR2 SYDVKM come from the germline V gene. Trimming removed 2 bases from V and 5 bases from J, with 16 bases in between. The CDR3 protein is CASSLAGATRNNEQFF. The DNA of the CDR3 is TGTGCCAGCAGTTTAGCCGGGGCCACACGAAACAATGAGCAGTTCTTC.

The chain uses TRBV11-2 and TRBJ1-5; D might be TRBD1 (5 bases). V was cut by 2 bases and J by 3 bases, with 11 bases left in between. Germline V CDR1 and CDR2: SGHAT, FQNNGV. CDR3 length: 15 residues. The CDR3 reads CASSLTQAHNQPQHF. The CDR3 DNA is TGTGCCAGCAGCTTAACACAGGCCCACAATCAGCCCCAGCATTTT. Using reference TRBV11-2 and TRBJ1-5 for the parts outside the CDR3, the full variable domain is EAGVAQSPRYKIIEKRQSVAFWCNPISGHATLYWYQQILGQGPKLLIQFQNNGVVDDSQLPKDRFSAERLKGVDSTLKIQPAKLEDSAVYLCASSLTQAHNQPQHFGDGTRLSIL.

About this clone: The sample has other DNA sequences that encode this CDR3 too. The chain has TRBV7-9 and TRBJ2-3; no clear D. The CDR3 loop spans 12 amino acids. The V and J ends lost 4 bases and 3 bases respectively, with 5 bases between them. The V gene's germline CDR1 is SEHNR and CDR2 FQNEAQ (reference sequence). The CDR3 DNA follows: TGTGCCAGCAGCTCCGGGACAGATACGCAGTATTTT. Its translation is CASSSGTDTQYF.

This chain links TRBV7-8 with TRBJ2-5; D is ambiguous. Germline V lookup: CDR1 SGHVS, CDR2 FQNEAQ. This CDR3 is built from 18 residues. The V and J ends lost 6 bases and 1 base respectively, with 24 bases between them. This chain's CDR3 is CASSLRSKGYLPQETQYF. Here the CDR3 DNA reads TGTGCCAGCAGTCTTAGATCTAAAGGGTACTTACCCCAAGAGACCCAGTACTTC.

The chain joins TRBV27 to TRBJ2-7; D is unresolved. The V end was cut by 6 bases, the J end by 6 bases, with 18 bases between. This CDR3 has 14 residues. The V gene's germline CDR1 is MNHEY and CDR2 SMNVEV (reference sequence). CDR3: CASSLKVHVFEQYF. CDR3 in DNA: TGTGCCAGCAGCCTAAAGGTACACGTTTTCGAGCAGTACTTC.

The chain couples TRBV19 to TRBJ1-2, with D perhaps matching TRBD1 (6 bases). Per the germline V gene, CDR1 is LNHDA and CDR2 is SQIVND (reference sequence). The CDR3 loop spans 16 amino acids. Trimming took off 7 bases at V and 0 bases at J, with 18 bases between the two ends. CDR3 sequence (DNA): TGTGCCAGTACCGGGCTGACTGGGACACCTAACTATGGCTACACCTTC. Translated, it gives CASTGLTGTPNYGYTF.

The chain links TRBV6-5 to TRBJ2-7; no reliable D call. The CDR3 runs to 11 residues. Trimming cost V 4 bases and J 4 bases, with 5 bases left between them. In germline, CDR1 is MNHEY, CDR2 SVGAGI. CDR3 region: CASSWDYEQYF. The DNA of the CDR3 is TGTGCCAGCAGTTGGGATTACGAGCAGTACTTC.

The rearrangement uses TRBV14 and TRBJ1-1; TRBD1 might be the D (6 bases). CDR1 is SGHDN, CDR2 FVKESK, per germline. The CDR3 totals 16 residues. V lost 1 base, J lost 5 bases, and 17 bases lay in between. The CDR3 protein is CASSQASMGARTEAFF. CDR3 nucleotide sequence: TGTGCCAGCAGCCAAGCCAGTATGGGGGCGCGAACTGAAGCTTTCTTT.